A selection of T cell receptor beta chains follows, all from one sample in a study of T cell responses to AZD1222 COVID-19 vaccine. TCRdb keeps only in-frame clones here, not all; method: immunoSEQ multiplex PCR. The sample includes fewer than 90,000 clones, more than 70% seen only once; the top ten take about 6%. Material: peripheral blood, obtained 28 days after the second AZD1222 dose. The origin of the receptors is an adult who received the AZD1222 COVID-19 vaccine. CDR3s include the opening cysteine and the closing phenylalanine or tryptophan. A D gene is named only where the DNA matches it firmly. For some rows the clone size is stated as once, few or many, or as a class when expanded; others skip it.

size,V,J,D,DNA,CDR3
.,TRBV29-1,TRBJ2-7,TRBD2,TGCAGCGTTGAGGGAACTAGCGGGAGGTCCTACGAGCAGTACTTC,CSVEGTSGRSYEQYF
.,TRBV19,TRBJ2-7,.,TGTGCCAGTAGTATAGACTCGACCTCCTACGAGCAGTACTTC,CASSIDSTSYEQYF
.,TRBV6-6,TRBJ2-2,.,TGTGCCAGCAGTATACAGAGTCCGAACACCGGGGAGCTGTTTTTT,CASSIQSPNTGELFF
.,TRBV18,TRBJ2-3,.,TGTGCCAGCTCATCCGATCAGGGGCAGCCCAGGGATACGCAGTATTTT,CASSSDQGQPRDTQYF
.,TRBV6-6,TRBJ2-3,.,TGTGCCAGCATCGCACAGGGCACAGATACGCAGTATTTT,CASIAQGTDTQYF
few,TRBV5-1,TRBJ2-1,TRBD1,TGCGCCAGCAGCTTGGAGGGACAGGGGGCCTACAATGAGCAGTTCTTC,CASSLEGQGAYNEQFF
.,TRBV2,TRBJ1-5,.,TGTGCCAGCAGTTCGGACGGACCGAATCAGCCCCAGCATTTT,CASSSDGPNQPQHF
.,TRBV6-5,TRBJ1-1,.,TGTGCCAGCAGTCTGCAGGGACAGAACACTGAAGCTTTCTTT,CASSLQGQNTEAFF
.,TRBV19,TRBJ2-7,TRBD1,TGTGCCAGTAGCAGGGGGACAGACCTAGGGGAGCAGTACTTC,CASSRGTDLGEQYF
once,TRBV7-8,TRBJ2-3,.,TGTGCCAGCAGCTTAGGTCAGGGGCCTACCACAGATACGCAGTATTTT,CASSLGQGPTTDTQYF
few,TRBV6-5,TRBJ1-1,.,TGTGCCAGCAGGTCGACAGTGAACACTGAAGCTTTCTTT,CASRSTVNTEAFF
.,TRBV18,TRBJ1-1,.,TGTGCCAGCTCACGCGGGGACACTGAAGCTTTCTTT,CASSRGDTEAFF
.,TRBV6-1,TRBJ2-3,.,TGTGCCAGCAGTGGGGACTTAGGACAGCCAGGCACAGATACGCAGTATTTT,CASSGDLGQPGTDTQYF
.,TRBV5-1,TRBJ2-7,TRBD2,TGCGCCAGCAGCCAAAAATTCGGGACTAGCGGGGGTTACGAGCAGTACTTC,CASSQKFGTSGGYEQYF
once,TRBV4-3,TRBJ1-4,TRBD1,TGCGCCAGCAGCCGAACCCACAGGGGACGTAATGAAAAACTGTTTTTT,CASSRTHRGRNEKLFF
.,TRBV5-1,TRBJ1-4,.,TGCGCCAGCAGCTTGGCGGGGACAATGGGTAATGAAAAACTGTTTTTT,CASSLAGTMGNEKLFF
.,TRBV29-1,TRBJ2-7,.,TGCAGCGTCGAAGGACAGACCTACGAGCAGTACTTC,CSVEGQTYEQYF
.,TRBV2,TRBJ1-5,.,TGTGCCACCTTCTCGGGGATCTCCAGCAATCAGCCCCAGCATTTT,CATFSGISSNQPQHF
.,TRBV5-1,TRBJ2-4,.,TGCGCCAGCAGCCCCAGGGGTGACATTCAGTACTTC,CASSPRGDIQYF
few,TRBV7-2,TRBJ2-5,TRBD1,TGTGCCAGCAGCTGGGGACAGTGGGAGACCCAGTACTTC,CASSWGQWETQYF
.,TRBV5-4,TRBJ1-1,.,TGTGCCAGCAGCTTGGGAGTTGTGAACACTGAAGCTTTCTTT,CASSLGVVNTEAFF
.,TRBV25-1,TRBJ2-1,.,TGTGCCACCCGCCCAAGTGGGGATCGGCAGTTCTTC,CATRPSGDRQFF
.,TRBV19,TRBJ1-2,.,TGTGCCAGCAGCTCCGGACAGAATGGCTACACCTTC,CASSSGQNGYTF
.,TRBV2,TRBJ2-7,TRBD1,TGTGCCAGCAGTGTTCGGGGACAGGGCGGGGAGCAGTACTTC,CASSVRGQGGEQYF
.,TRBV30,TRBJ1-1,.,TGTGCCTGGAACCGCCCGGGGGCGCGCACTGAAGCTTTCTTT,CAWNRPGARTEAFF